This entry features one T cell receptor beta chain sequence. Its target is unknown. All trial patients relapsed after autologous stem cell transplantation. The method was immunoSEQ multiplex PCR; TCRdb's version includes in-frame clones alone and lacks a portion of them. The table lists approximately 80,000 clones, about nine tenths of them singletons. This sample was taken from a study of PD-1 blockade in classical Hodgkin lymphoma. Study findings and constraints: After ASCT, patients who started nivolumab under 1 year later were excluded. Newly diagnosed and completely responding patients shared comparable baseline diversity.

Germline V CDR1 and CDR2: SGHTA, FQGNSA. Trimming removed 5 bases from V and 2 bases from J, with 22 bases in between. This CDR3 contains 19 residues. Specimen: peripheral blood mononuclear cells (PBMCs), collected at baseline. The chain recombines TRBV7-2 with TRBJ2-6; no reliable D call. The TCR comes from a human donor with classical Hodgkin lymphoma. Written as DNA, the CDR3 is TGTGCCAGCAGCCCACGCCGCGTGGGTCTTGACACTGGGGCCAACGTCCTGACTTTC. It codes for CASSPRRVGLDTGANVLTF.